Sequencing of this TCR beta chain was carried out in a study of T cell responses to AZD1222 COVID-19 vaccine. Study-wide results and caveats: The study identified only five to seven AZD1222 recipients as seropositive at baseline. Rises in breadth and depth of Spike-specific TCRs came after two AZD1222 doses. Regions left unmutated in variants are reportedly the target of nearly half of spike-specific TCRs. A mostly white British donor set with more females was recruited, and clonal diversity was possibly underestimated.

Produced via immunoSEQ multiplex PCR; TCRdb's table is partial and in-frame only. This repertoire shows 100,000 to 120,000 clones, roughly 90% found once; its top ten account for over 6%. The V and J ends lost 1 base and 0 bases respectively, with 8 bases between them. Germline CDR1 reads SGHTS; CDR2 reads YDEGEE. The length of the CDR3 is 15 residues. Turning to this clone: The antigen remains undetermined.

V and J are TRBV5-8 and TRBJ1-3; possible D gene TRBD1, 5 bases. This specimen was peripheral blood, taken on day 0 of AZD1222 vaccination. The receptor's source is an adult in good health. CDR3 in amino acids: CASSLWTNSGNTIYF. CDR3 sequence (DNA): TGTGCCAGCAGCTTGTGGACAAACTCTGGAAACACCATATATTTT.